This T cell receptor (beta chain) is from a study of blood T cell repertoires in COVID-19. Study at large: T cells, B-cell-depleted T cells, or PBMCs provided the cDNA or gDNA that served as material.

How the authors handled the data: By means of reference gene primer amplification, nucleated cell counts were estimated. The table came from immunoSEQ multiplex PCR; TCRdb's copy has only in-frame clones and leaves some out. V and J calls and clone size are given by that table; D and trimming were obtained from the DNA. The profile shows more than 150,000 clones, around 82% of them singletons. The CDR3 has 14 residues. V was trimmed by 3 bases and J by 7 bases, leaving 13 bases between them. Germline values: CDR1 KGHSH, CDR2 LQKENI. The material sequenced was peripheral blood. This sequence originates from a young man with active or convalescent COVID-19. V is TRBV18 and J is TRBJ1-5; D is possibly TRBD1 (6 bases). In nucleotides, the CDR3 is TGTGCCAGCTCACCCGCAAACAGGGCACAGCCCCAGCATTTT. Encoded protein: CASSPANRAQPQHF.